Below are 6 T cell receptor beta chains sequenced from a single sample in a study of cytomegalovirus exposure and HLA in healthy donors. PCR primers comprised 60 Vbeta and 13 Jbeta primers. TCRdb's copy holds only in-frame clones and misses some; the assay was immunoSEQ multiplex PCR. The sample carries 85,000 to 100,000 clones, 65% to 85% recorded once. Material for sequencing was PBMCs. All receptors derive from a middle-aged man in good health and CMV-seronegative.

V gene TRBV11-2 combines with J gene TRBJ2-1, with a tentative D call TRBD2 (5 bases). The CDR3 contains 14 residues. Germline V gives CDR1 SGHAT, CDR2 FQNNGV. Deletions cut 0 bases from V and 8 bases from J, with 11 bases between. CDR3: CASSLDNGRDEQFF. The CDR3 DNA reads TGTGCCAGCAGCTTAGATAACGGGCGGGATGAGCAGTTCTTC.

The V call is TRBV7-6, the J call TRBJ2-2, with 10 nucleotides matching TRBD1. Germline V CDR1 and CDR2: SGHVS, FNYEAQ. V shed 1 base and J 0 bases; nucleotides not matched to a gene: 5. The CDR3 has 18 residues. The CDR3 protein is CASSLGQGAYSNTGELFF. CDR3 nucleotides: TGTGCCAGCAGCTTAGGACAGGGGGCTTACTCGAACACCGGGGAGCTGTTTTTT.

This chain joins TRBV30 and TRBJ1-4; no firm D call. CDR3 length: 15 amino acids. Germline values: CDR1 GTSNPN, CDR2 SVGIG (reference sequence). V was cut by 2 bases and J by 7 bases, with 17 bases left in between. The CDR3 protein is CAWSPGILPSEKLFF. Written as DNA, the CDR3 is TGTGCCTGGAGTCCCGGGATTTTGCCTTCTGAAAAACTGTTTTTT.

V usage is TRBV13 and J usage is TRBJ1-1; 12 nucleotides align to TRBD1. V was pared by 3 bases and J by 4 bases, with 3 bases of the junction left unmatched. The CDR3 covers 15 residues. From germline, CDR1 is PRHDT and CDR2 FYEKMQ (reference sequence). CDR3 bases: TGTGCCAGCAGCTTGGGGACAGGGGGCCGCACTGAAGCTTTCTTT. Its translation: CASSLGTGGRTEAFF.

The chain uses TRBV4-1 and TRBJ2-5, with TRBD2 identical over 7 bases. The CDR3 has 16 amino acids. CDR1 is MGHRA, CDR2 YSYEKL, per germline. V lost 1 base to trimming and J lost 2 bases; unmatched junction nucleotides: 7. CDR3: CASSQGGGRLQETQYF. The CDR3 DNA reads TGCGCCAGCAGCCAAGGTGGCGGGAGATTACAAGAGACCCAGTACTTC.

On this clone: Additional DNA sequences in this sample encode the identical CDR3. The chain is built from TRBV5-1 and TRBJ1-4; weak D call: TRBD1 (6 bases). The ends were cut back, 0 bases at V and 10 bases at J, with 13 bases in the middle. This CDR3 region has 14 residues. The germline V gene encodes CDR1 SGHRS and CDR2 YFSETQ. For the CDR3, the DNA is TGCGCCAGCAGCTTGGAACAGGGAAGAGGAAAACTGTTTTTT. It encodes CASSLEQGRGKLFF.